Listed here are 9 T cell receptor beta chains from one sample, sequenced in a study of T-cell memory formation after mild COVID-19. One entry per CDR3 protein results from TCRdb running MiXCR on the 5' RACE reads. The sample contains tens of thousands of distinct CDR3 sequences, about 7.3% of which appear only once. The sequenced sample was PBMCs or a T cell subset sorted from them (not recorded which). Source of these receptors: a man younger than 35 who had mild COVID-19 (a few samples of this study predate the infection). Cell type and time point are not known.

The V gene is TRBV5-6, the J gene TRBJ2-3; D might be TRBD2 (6 bases). CDR3 size: 16 residues. Germline V lookup: CDR1 SGHDT, CDR2 YYEEEE. Deletions cut 6 bases from V and 5 bases from J, with 22 bases between. CDR3 sequence (DNA): TGTGCCAGCACCTTTGCCACCGGGACTGGAGGAGATACGCAGTATTTT. Amino acids: CASTFATGTGGDTQYF.

The chain has TRBV10-3 and TRBJ2-3, with TRBD2 matching 14 bases. The CDR3 contains 19 residues. V lost 2 bases and J lost 3; bases outside the gene matches: 10. Germline CDR1 reads ENHRY; CDR2 reads SYGVKD. CDR3: CAISEPSRRLAGGTDTQYF. CDR3 nucleotides: TGTGCCATCAGTGAGCCATCGCGGCGACTAGCGGGGGGGACAGATACGCAGTATTTT.

This clonotype was detected only a few times. The gene calls are TRBV18 and TRBJ2-3, with D perhaps TRBD1 (7 bases). This CDR3 has 15 amino acids. Germline CDR1 and CDR2: KGHSH and LQKENI. V was shortened by 6 bases and J by 2 bases, with 15 bases between the two germline ends. The CDR3 is CASSPQGGLTDTQYF. DNA of the CDR3: TGTGCCAGCTCGCCCCAGGGGGGCCTCACAGATACGCAGTATTTT.

The V gene is TRBV7-9, the J gene TRBJ1-1, with D perhaps matching TRBD1 (5 bases). Trimming pared 7 bases from V and 2 bases from J, leaving 17 bases between. This CDR3 has 15 amino acids. Per germline, CDR1 SEHNR and CDR2 FQNEAQ (reference sequence). For the CDR3, the DNA is TGTGCCAGCACCACCCCCCGGCAGGGTAACACTGAAGCTTTCTTT. Amino acids: CASTTPRQGNTEAFF.

CDR3 sequence (DNA): TGTGCCAGCAGCACCGGACCGGCGGACAAACTGTTTTTT. It specifies CASSTGPADKLFF. V usage is TRBV9 and J usage is TRBJ1-4; no definite D call. This CDR3 region has 13 residues. Trimming shortened V by 4 bases and J by 11 bases, and 15 bases separated the two germline ends. The germline V gene has CDR1 SGDLS and CDR2 YYNGEE. The entire variable domain, with the rest obtained from reference TRBV9 and TRBJ1-4, is as follows: DSGVTQTPKHLITATGQRVTLRCSPRSGDLSVYWYQQSLDQGLQFLIQYYNGEERAKGNILERFSAQQFPDLHSELNLSSLELGDSALYFCASSTGPADKLFFGSGTQLSVL.

V gene TRBV7-2 combines with J gene TRBJ2-5, with unresolved D. The V end was cut by 2 bases, the J end by 5 bases, with 3 bases between. The CDR3 covers 11 residues. Looked up from germline, CDR1 is SGHTA and CDR2 is FQGNSA. The CDR3 DNA is TGTGCCAGCAGCTTATACGAGACCCAGTACTTC. Its protein product is CASSLYETQYF. The whole variable domain, filled in from reference TRBV7-2 and TRBJ2-5, reads GAGVSQSPSNKVTEKGKDVELRCDPISGHTALYWYRQSLGQGLEFLIYFQGNSAPDKSGLPSDRFSAERTGGSVSTLTIQRTQQEDSAVYLCASSLYETQYFGPGTRLLVL.

The table lists this clonotype with a few counts. This rearrangement joins TRBV7-6 to TRBJ2-5; 7 nucleotides align to TRBD1. V was pared by 6 bases and J by 1 base, with 5 bases of the junction left unmatched. The germline V gene encodes CDR1 SGHVS and CDR2 FNYEAQ. The CDR3 sequence is 14 residues long. This CDR3 is CASRRDRAQETQYF. The CDR3 nucleotides read TGTGCCAGCAGACGTGACAGGGCCCAAGAGACCCAGTACTTC.

This clonotype was seen more than once but under ten times. The V gene is TRBV5-1, the J gene TRBJ2-7; TRBD1 might be the D (6 bases). Germline CDR1 and CDR2: SGHRS and YFSETQ. The V end lost 4 bases, the J end lost 4 bases, and 12 bases lay between the germline ends. The CDR3 contains 13 residues. The CDR3 spells CASSPTGIYEQYV. Written as DNA, the CDR3 is TGCGCCAGCAGCCCGACAGGTATTTACGAGCAGTACGTC.

This clonotype qualifies as medium-sized. The chain recombines TRBV5-1 with TRBJ2-3; D may correspond to TRBD1 or TRBD2 (6 bases each). This CDR3 has 15 amino acids. The V end lost 4 bases, the J end lost 0 bases, and 12 bases lay between the germline ends. In germline, CDR1 is SGHRS, CDR2 YFSETQ. CDR3 in amino acids: CASSPWGASTDTQYF. As DNA, the CDR3 is TGCGCCAGCAGCCCGTGGGGGGCCAGCACAGATACGCAGTATTTT.